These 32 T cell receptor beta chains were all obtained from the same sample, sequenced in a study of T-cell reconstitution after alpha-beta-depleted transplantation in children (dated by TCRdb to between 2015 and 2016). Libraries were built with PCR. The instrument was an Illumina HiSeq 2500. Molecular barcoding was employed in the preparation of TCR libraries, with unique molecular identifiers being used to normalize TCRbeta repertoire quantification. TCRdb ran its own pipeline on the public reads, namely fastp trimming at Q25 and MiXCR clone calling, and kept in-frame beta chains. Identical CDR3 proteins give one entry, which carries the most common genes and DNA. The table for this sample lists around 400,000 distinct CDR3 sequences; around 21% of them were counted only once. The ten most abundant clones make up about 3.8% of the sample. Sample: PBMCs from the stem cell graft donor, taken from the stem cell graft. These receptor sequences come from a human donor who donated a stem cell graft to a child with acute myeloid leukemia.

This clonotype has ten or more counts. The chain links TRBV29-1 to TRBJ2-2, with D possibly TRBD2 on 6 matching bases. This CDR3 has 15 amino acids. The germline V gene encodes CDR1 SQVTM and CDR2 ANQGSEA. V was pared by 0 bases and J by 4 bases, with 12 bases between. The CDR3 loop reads CSVEDRRASTGELFF. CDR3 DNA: TGCAGCGTTGAAGATCGGAGGGCATCCACCGGGGAGCTGTTTTTT.

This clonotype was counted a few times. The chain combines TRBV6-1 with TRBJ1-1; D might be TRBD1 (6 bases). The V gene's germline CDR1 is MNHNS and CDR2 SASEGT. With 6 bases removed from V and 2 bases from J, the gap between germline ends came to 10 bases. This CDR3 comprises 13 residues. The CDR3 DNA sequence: TGTGCCAGCAGCCGACAGGTAAACACTGAAGCTTTCTTT. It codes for CASSRQVNTEAFF.

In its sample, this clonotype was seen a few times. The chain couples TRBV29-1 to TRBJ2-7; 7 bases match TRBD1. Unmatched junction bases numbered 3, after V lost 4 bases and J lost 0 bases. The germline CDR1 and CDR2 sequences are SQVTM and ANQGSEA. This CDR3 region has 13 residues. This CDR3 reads CSVGQGFSYEQYF. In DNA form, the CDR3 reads TGCAGCGTTGGACAGGGCTTCTCCTACGAGCAGTACTTC.

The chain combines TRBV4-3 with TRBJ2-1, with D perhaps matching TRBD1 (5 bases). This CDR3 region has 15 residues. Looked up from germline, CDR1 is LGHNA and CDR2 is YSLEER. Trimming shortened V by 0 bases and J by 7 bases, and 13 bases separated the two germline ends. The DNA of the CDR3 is TGCGCCAGCAGCCAAGACGGTTTCAGGGTAAATGAGCAGTTCTTC. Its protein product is CASSQDGFRVNEQFF.

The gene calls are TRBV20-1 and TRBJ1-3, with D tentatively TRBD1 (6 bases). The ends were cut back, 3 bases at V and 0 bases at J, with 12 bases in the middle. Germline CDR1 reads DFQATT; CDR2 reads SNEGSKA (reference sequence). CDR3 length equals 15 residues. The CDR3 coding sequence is TGCAGTGCTAGGAGACAGGCGAGCTCTGGAAACACCATATATTTT. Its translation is CSARRQASSGNTIYF.

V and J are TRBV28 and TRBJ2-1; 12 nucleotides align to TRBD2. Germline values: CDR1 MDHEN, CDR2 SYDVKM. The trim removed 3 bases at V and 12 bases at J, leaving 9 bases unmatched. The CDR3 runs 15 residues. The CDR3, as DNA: TGTGCCAGCAGTTTCTCGGAGGGACTAGCGGGCCGGCAGTTCTTC. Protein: CASSFSEGLAGRQFF.

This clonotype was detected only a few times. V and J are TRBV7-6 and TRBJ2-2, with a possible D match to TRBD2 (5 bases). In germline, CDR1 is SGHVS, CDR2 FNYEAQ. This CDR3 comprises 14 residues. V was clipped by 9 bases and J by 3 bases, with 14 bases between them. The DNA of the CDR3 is TGTGCCAGTAAGGACTTTCACGACACCGGGGAGCTGTTTTTT. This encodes CASKDFHDTGELFF.

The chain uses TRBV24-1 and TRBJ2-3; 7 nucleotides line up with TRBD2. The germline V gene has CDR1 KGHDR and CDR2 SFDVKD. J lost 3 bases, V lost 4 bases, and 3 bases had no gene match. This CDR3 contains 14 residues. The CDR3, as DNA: TGTGCCACCAGTGAGCGGGAGAAAACAGATACGCAGTATTTT. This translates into CATSEREKTDTQYF.

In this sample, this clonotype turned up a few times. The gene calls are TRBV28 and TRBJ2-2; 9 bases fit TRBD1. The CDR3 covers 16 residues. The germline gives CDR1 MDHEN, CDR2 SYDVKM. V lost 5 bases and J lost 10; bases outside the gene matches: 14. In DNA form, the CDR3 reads TGTGCCAGCAGTCTTCACGACGGGACAGGGCACGCGGAGCTGTTTTTT. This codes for CASSLHDGTGHAELFF.

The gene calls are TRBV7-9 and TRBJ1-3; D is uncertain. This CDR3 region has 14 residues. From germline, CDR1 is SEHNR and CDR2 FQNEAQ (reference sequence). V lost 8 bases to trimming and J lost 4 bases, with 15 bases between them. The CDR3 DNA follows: TGTGCCAGCGCTATAGGCGGCACCGGAAACACCATATATTTT. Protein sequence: CASAIGGTGNTIYF. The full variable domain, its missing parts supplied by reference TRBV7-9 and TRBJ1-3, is DTGVSQNPRHKITKRGQNVTFRCDPISEHNRLYWYRQTLGQGPEFLTYFQNEAQLEKSRLLSDRFSAERPKGSFSTLEIQRTEQGDSAMYLCASAIGGTGNTIYFGEGSWLTVV.

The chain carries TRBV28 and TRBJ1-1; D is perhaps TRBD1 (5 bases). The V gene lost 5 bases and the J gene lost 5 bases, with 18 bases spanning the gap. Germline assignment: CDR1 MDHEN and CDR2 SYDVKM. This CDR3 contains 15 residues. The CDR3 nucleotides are TGTGCCAGCAGTCCCCTCCCTCAGGGAGTAACTGAAGCTTTCTTT. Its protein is CASSPLPQGVTEAFF.

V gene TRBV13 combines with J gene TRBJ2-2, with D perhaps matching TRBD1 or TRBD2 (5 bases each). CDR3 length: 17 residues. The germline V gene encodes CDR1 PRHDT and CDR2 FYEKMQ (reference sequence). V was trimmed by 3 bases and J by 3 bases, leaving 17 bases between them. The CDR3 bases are TGTGCCAGCAGCTTCAGGAGCACGGGACGTTACACCGGGGAGCTGTTTTTT. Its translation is CASSFRSTGRYTGELFF.

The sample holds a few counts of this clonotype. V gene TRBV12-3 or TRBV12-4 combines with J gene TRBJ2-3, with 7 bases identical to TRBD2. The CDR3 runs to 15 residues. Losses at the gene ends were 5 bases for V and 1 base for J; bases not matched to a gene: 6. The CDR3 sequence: CASSPFLAGTDTQYF. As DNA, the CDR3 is TGTGCCAGCAGTCCCTTTCTAGCGGGCACAGATACGCAGTATTTT.

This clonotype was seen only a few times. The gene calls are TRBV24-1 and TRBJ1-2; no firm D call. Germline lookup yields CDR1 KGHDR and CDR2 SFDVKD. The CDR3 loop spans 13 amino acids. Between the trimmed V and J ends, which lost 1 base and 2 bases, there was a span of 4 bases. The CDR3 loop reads CATSDLQNYGYTF. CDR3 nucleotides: TGTGCCACCAGTGATTTACAGAACTATGGCTACACCTTC.

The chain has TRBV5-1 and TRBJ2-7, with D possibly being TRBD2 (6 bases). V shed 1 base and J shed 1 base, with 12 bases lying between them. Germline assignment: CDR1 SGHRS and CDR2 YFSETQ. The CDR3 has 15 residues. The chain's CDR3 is CASSLFPSASYEQYF. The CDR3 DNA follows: TGCGCCAGCAGCTTGTTCCCTAGCGCTTCCTACGAGCAGTACTTC.

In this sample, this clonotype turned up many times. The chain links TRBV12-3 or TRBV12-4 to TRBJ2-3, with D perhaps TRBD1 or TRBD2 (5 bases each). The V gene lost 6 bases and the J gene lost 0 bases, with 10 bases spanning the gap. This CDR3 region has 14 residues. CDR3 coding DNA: TGTGCCAGCAGGAGAGAGGGGAGCACAGATACGCAGTATTTT. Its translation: CASRREGSTDTQYF.

This CDR3 reads CATSEGRSYEQYF. As DNA, the CDR3 is TGTGCCACGTCTGAGGGGCGCTCCTACGAGCAGTACTTC. The chain recombines TRBV24-1 with TRBJ2-7; D is possibly TRBD1 or TRBD2 (5 bases each). Germline loops: CDR1 KGHDR, CDR2 SFDVKD. V shed 10 bases and J shed 0 bases, with 12 bases lying between them. CDR3 length equals 13 residues.

Here the CDR3 reads CASSLMAGQAGELFF. CDR3 DNA: TGTGCCAGCAGTTTAATGGCAGGGCAAGCCGGGGAGCTGTTTTTT. The chain combines TRBV12-3 or TRBV12-4 with TRBJ2-2, with D possibly matching TRBD1 (5 bases). V lost 2 bases and J lost 6, with 13 bases in between. This CDR3 spans 15 amino acids.

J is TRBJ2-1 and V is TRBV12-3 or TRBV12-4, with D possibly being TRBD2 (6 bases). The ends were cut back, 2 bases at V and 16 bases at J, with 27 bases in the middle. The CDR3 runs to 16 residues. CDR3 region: CASSLRPGVASYDEFF. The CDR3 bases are TGTGCCAGCAGTTTACGGCCGGGGGTCGCCTCCTATGATGAATTCTTC.

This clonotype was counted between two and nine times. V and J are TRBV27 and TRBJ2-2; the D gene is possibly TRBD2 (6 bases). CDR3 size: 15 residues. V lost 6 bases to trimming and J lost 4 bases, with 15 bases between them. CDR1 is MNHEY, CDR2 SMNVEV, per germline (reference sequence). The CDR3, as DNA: TGTGCCAGCAGCCAAGGCGGGACTTTCACCGGGGAGCTGTTTTTT. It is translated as CASSQGGTFTGELFF.

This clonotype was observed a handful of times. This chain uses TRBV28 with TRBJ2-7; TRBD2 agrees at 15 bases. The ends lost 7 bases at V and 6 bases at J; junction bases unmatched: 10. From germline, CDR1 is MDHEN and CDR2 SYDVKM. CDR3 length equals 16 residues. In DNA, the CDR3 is TGTGCCAGCAACCCACCGTGGGGACTAGCGGGAGGCGAGCAGTACTTC. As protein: CASNPPWGLAGGEQYF. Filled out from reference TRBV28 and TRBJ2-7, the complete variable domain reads DVKVTQSSRYLVKRTGEKVFLECVQDMDHENMFWYRQDPGLGLRLIYFSYDVKMKEKGDIPEGYSVSREKKERFSLILESASTNQTSMYLCASNPPWGLAGGEQYFGPGTRLTVT.

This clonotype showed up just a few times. CDR3 sequence (DNA): TGTGCCAGCAGTTCGGGACTAGCGAACAATGAGCAGTTCTTC. This sequence encodes CASSSGLANNEQFF. V and J are TRBV12-3 or TRBV12-4 and TRBJ2-1; 10 nucleotides line up with TRBD2. The trim removed 4 bases at V and 5 bases at J, leaving 2 bases unmatched. CDR3 size: 14 residues.

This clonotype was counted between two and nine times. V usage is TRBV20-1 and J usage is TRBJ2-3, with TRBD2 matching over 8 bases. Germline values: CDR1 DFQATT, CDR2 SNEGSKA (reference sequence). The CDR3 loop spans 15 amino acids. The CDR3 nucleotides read TGCAGCGCGCCCCAAAGCGGGAGTCGGACAGATACGCAGTATTTT. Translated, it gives CSAPQSGSRTDTQYF.

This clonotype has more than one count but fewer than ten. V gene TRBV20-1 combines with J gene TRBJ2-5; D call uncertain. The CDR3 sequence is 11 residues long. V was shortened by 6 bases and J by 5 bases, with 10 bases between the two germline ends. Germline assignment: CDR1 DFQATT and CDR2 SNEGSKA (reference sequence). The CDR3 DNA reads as TGCAGTGCCAAACTCGGGGAGACCCAGTACTTC. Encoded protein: CSAKLGETQYF.

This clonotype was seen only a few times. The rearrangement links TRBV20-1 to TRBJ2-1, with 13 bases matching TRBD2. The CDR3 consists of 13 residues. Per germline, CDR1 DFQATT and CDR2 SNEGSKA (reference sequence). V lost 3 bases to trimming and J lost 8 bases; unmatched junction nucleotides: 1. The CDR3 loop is CSARGLAGYEQFF. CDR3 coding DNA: TGCAGTGCTAGGGGACTAGCGGGATATGAGCAGTTCTTC.

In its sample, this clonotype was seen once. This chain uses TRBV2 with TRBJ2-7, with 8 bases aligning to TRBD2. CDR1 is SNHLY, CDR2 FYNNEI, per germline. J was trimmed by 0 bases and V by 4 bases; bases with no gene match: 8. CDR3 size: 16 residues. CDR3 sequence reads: CASSVGAGGYSYEQYF. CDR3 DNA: TGTGCCAGCAGTGTGGGTGCGGGAGGATACTCCTACGAGCAGTACTTC.

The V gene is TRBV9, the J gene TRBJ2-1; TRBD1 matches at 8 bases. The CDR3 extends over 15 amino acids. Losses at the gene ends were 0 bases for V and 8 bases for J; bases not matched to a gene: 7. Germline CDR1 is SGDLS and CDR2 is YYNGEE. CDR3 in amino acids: CASSVVPQGVYEQFF. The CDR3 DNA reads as TGTGCCAGCAGCGTAGTTCCACAGGGGGTCTATGAGCAGTTCTTC. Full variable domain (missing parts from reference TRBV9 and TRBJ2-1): DSGVTQTPKHLITATGQRVTLRCSPRSGDLSVYWYQQSLDQGLQFLIQYYNGEERAKGNILERFSAQQFPDLHSELNLSSLELGDSALYFCASSVVPQGVYEQFFGPGTRLTVL.

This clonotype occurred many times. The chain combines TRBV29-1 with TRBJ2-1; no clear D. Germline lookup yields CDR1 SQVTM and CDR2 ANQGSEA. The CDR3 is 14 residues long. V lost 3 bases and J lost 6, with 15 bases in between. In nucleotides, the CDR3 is TGCAGCGTTGAGTCCAGGCTAGGACCCAATGAGCAGTTCTTC. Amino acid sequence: CSVESRLGPNEQFF.

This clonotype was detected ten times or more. CDR3 amino acids: CASSHDRVLNTEAFF. CDR3 coding DNA: TGTGCCAGCAGTCACGACAGGGTACTGAACACTGAAGCTTTCTTT. V is TRBV12-3 or TRBV12-4 and J is TRBJ1-1, with 7 bases lining up with TRBD1. V shed 5 bases, J shed 0 bases, and the junction held 6 bases outside the gene matches. This CDR3 comprises 15 residues.

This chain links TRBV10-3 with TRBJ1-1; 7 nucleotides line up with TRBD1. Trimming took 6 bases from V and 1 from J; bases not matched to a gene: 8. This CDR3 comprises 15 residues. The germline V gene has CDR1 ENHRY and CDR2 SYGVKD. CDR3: CAIRPGQIPNTEAFF. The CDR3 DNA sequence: TGTGCCATCAGGCCGGGACAGATACCGAACACTGAAGCTTTCTTT.

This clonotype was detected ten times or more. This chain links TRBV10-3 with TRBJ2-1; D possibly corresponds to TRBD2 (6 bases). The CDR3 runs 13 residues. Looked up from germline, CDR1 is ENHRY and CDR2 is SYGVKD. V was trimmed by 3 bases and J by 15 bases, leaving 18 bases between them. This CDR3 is CAISETSAGITFF. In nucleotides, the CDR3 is TGTGCCATCAGTGAAACGTCGGCGGGAATAACGTTCTTC.

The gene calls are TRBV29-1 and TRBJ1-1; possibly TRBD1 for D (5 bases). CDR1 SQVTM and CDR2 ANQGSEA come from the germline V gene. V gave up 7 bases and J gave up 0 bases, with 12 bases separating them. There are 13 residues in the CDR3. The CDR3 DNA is TGCAGCGGATCAGGGAACATGAACACTGAAGCTTTCTTT. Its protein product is CSGSGNMNTEAFF.